These 16 T cell receptor beta chains originate from one sample sequenced in a study of blood T cell repertoires in COVID-19. Libraries were prepared by immunoSEQ multiplex PCR; TCRdb keeps only in-frame clonotypes and omits some of them. This table holds 200,000 to 300,000 clones, approximately 88% found once. Sample: PBMCs or T cells enriched from blood (not recorded which). These receptors originate from a woman aged 40 to 50 with acute COVID-19.

The chain recombines TRBV6-2 or TRBV6-3 with TRBJ2-5, with 9 bases identical to TRBD2. The V segment lost 2 bases and the J segment 7 bases; nucleotides outside the gene matches: 11. This CDR3 spans 16 amino acids. The germline V gene encodes CDR1 MNHEY and CDR2 SVGEGT. CDR3 protein: CASSYMIAGEDGTQYF. CDR3 DNA: TGTGCCAGCAGTTACATGATAGCGGGAGAGGATGGGACCCAGTACTTC.

CDR3 region: CASSLGSWRGGVHEQFF. The CDR3 nucleotides read TGTGCCAGCAGCTTAGGGTCTTGGCGGGGTGGGGTTCATGAGCAGTTCTTC. This chain joins TRBV11-3 and TRBJ2-1; D may be TRBD2 (6 bases). Germline V CDR1 and CDR2: SGHNT, YENEEA. The CDR3 has 17 residues. The V end was cut by 1 base, the J end by 8 bases, with 21 bases between.

The chain joins TRBV7-3 to TRBJ1-1; tentatively, D is TRBD1 (6 bases). The germline CDR1 and CDR2 sequences are SGHTA and FQGTGA. The CDR3 contains 14 residues. V was clipped by 5 bases and J by 6 bases, with 16 bases between them. The CDR3 DNA sequence: TGTGCCAGCAGCATTAGAGGGGGAATCGCTGAAGCTTTCTTT. Translated, it gives CASSIRGGIAEAFF.

The gene calls are TRBV27 and TRBJ1-2, with TRBD1 as a possible D gene (6 bases). Trimming removed 4 bases from V and 8 bases from J, with 14 bases in between. This CDR3 comprises 13 residues. Germline V gene data show CDR1 as MNHEY and CDR2 as SMNVEV (reference sequence). CDR3 residues: CASSSLRTEGYTF. In DNA, the CDR3 is TGTGCCAGCAGTTCTCTCCGGACAGAAGGCTACACCTTC.

This chain connects TRBV10-1 to TRBJ2-2, with TRBD2 identical over 11 bases. This CDR3 contains 17 residues. With V trimmed by 0 bases and J by 3 bases, 3 bases remained unmatched. Germline CDR1 and CDR2: WNHNN and SYGVQD (reference sequence). The CDR3 DNA is TGCGCCAGCAGTGAGTCCCTTAGCGGGAGGGACACCGGGGAGCTGTTTTTT. Amino acid sequence: CASSESLSGRDTGELFF.

The chain couples TRBV7-9 to TRBJ2-1; D is unresolved. Between the trimmed V and J ends, which lost 4 bases and 6 bases, there was a span of 10 bases. CDR3 size: 13 residues. Germline values: CDR1 SEHNR, CDR2 FQNEAQ (reference sequence). CDR3: CASSSRISNEQFF. DNA of the CDR3: TGTGCCAGCAGCTCGCGAATAAGCAATGAGCAGTTCTTC.

The chain uses TRBV2 and TRBJ1-2, with 8 positions matching TRBD1. The ends lost 5 bases at V and 5 bases at J; junction bases unmatched: 7. CDR3 length: 14 residues. CDR1 is SNHLY, CDR2 FYNNEI, per germline. The CDR3 DNA reads TGTGCCAGCAGTACGGACAGGGAAATATATGGCTACACCTTC. It translates to CASSTDREIYGYTF.

This clone occurred once. The chain has TRBV29-1 and TRBJ2-5; D is perhaps TRBD2 (6 bases). This CDR3 has 14 amino acids. CDR1 is SQVTM, CDR2 ANQGSEA, per germline. V was shortened by 3 bases and J by 1 base, with 12 bases between the two germline ends. Here the CDR3 reads CSVELAPSQETQYF. CDR3 nucleotides: TGCAGCGTTGAGCTAGCGCCTAGCCAAGAGACCCAGTACTTC.

A few counts support this clone. This rearrangement joins TRBV7-9 to TRBJ1-1; 8 bases are shared with TRBD1. Germline V gene data show CDR1 as SEHNR and CDR2 as FQNEAQ (reference sequence). V shed 5 bases, J shed 5 bases, and the junction held 10 bases outside the gene matches. The CDR3 runs to 15 residues. CDR3 amino acids: CASSPITGGGTEAFF. As DNA, the CDR3 is TGTGCCAGCAGCCCGATAACAGGGGGAGGGACTGAAGCTTTCTTT.

The chain carries TRBV19 and TRBJ1-1, with D maybe TRBD1 (6 bases). There are 13 residues in the CDR3. The germline gives CDR1 LNHDA, CDR2 SQIVND (reference sequence). Trimming stripped 7 bases from V and 6 bases from J, with 15 bases between. The CDR3 here is CASMGGPYAEAFF. CDR3 in DNA: TGTGCCAGTATGGGGGGGCCCTACGCTGAAGCTTTCTTT. Combining the CDR3 with reference TRBV19 and TRBJ1-1 gives the whole variable domain DGGITQSPKYLFRKEGQNVTLSCEQNLNHDAMYWYRQDPGQGLRLIYYSQIVNDFQKGDIAEGYSVSREKKESFPLTVTSAQKNPTAFYLCASMGGPYAEAFFGQGTRLTVV.

The count of this clone is one. V is TRBV28 and J is TRBJ2-1, with 11 bases fitting TRBD2. The V and J ends lost 5 bases and 6 bases, in that order; junction bases with no gene match: 9. Per the germline V gene, CDR1 is MDHEN and CDR2 is SYDVKM. The CDR3 runs 16 residues. As DNA, the CDR3 is TGTGCCAGCAGTCCCTTAGCGGGAGGGGAGCGCAATGAGCAGTTCTTC. Protein product: CASSPLAGGERNEQFF. Full variable domain (rest looked up from reference TRBV28 and TRBJ2-1): DVKVTQSSRYLVKRTGEKVFLECVQDMDHENMFWYRQDPGLGLRLIYFSYDVKMKEKGDIPEGYSVSREKKERFSLILESASTNQTSMYLCASSPLAGGERNEQFFGPGTRLTVL.

This chain joins TRBV28 and TRBJ1-2; possible D gene TRBD1, 5 bases. From germline, CDR1 is MDHEN and CDR2 SYDVKM. CDR3 size: 15 residues. The V and J ends lost 7 bases and 3 bases respectively, with 18 bases between them. CDR3 amino acids: CASTNAQGAYYGYTF. The CDR3 DNA sequence: TGTGCCAGCACCAACGCCCAGGGCGCTTACTATGGCTACACCTTC.

The chain employs TRBV24-1 and TRBJ2-3; 8 nucleotides line up with TRBD1. This CDR3 has 17 residues. Germline CDR1 is KGHDR and CDR2 is SFDVKD. V trimming: 4 bases; J trimming: 3 bases; junction bases outside the gene matches: 11. The DNA for the CDR3 is TGTGCCACCAGTGACAAACGACAGGGGACAGCGACAGATACGCAGTATTTT. It codes for CATSDKRQGTATDTQYF.

The chain employs TRBV15 and TRBJ2-7; TRBD2 aligns across 12 bases. The V gene end was trimmed by 3 bases and the J gene end by 6 bases; junction bases not matched to a gene: 6. The CDR3 spans 15 residues. The germline gives CDR1 LNHNV, CDR2 YYDKDF (reference sequence). CDR3 nucleotides: TGTGCCACCAGCAGGGAGACTAGCGGGAGTTTCGAGCAGTACTTC. It codes for CATSRETSGSFEQYF.

The rearrangement uses TRBV25-1 and TRBJ2-1; TRBD2 matches 8 bases. CDR1 is MGHDK, CDR2 SYGVNS, per germline. CDR3 length: 18 residues. V lost 3 bases, J lost 0 bases, and 10 bases stayed unmatched. The CDR3 spells CASSDSLAGPSSYNEQFF. DNA of the CDR3: TGTGCCAGCAGTGATAGCCTAGCGGGCCCTAGCTCCTACAATGAGCAGTTCTTC.

This clone showed up just once. The chain couples TRBV30 to TRBJ1-6, with a tentative D call TRBD1 (6 bases). There are 14 residues in the CDR3. V lost 2 bases, J lost 8 bases, and 13 bases lay in between. Germline CDR1 is GTSNPN and CDR2 is SVGIG (reference sequence). The CDR3 is CAWSIQGQDSPLHF. The CDR3, as DNA: TGTGCCTGGAGTATACAGGGACAAGATTCACCCCTCCACTTT.